This paragraph reports one T cell receptor (beta chain). Its antigen is not identified. Vbeta (60) and Jbeta (13) primers were used in the PCR. The data were produced by immunoSEQ multiplex PCR, yet TCRdb's version contains in-frame clones alone and is incomplete. The repertoire has fewer than 250,000 clones, over 75% of them found once; the top ten carry approximately 1.8%. These data belong to a study of cytomegalovirus exposure and HLA in healthy donors. Study-level points and caveats: It has been reported that TCR beta sequences accurately predicted the HLA-A and HLA-B alleles of most subjects. The study labeled fewer than 200 TCR beta chains cytomegalovirus-associated. It is likely that the observed cluster of highly shared sequence variants was a sequencing artifact.

Trimming removed 5 bases from V and 5 bases from J, with 15 bases in between. CDR1 and CDR2 from the germline V gene are SGHVS and FNYEAQ. The CDR3 runs to 14 residues. This receptor was obtained from a male donor in good health and CMV-seronegative. Material: PBMCs. The V call is TRBV7-6, the J call TRBJ2-5, with TRBD1 as a possible D gene (6 bases). The CDR3 nucleotides are TGTGCCAGCAGCGGGGGCGTTAAACGCGAGACCCAGTACTTC. It translates to CASSGGVKRETQYF. Filled out from reference TRBV7-6 and TRBJ2-5, the complete variable domain reads GAGVSQSPRYKVTKRGQDVALRCDPISGHVSLYWYRQALGQGPEFLTYFNYEAQQDKSGLPNDRFSAERPEGSISTLTIQRTEQRDSAMYRCASSGGVKRETQYFGPGTRLLVL.